Each of the 28 T cell receptor beta chains below was sequenced from the same sample in a study of blood T cell repertoires in COVID-19. Repertoires were generated with immunoSEQ multiplex PCR, while TCRdb's copy carries only in-frame clones and drops some. The data hold approximately 320,000 clones, with over 85% observed a single time. The sequenced sample was peripheral blood. Receptor source: a woman in her twenties or thirties with COVID-19, enrolled during active disease.

This chain uses TRBV7-2 with TRBJ1-2; tentatively, D is TRBD1 (5 bases). Germline-derived CDR1 and CDR2 are SGHTA and FQGNSA. V shed 3 bases and J shed 6 bases, with 17 bases lying between them. The CDR3 is 15 amino acids. The CDR3 spells CASSFGPSRVDGYTF. The DNA of the CDR3 is TGTGCCAGCAGCTTTGGGCCGAGCAGGGTCGATGGCTACACCTTC. Drawing the rest from reference TRBV7-2 and TRBJ1-2, the complete variable domain is GAGVSQSPSNKVTEKGKDVELRCDPISGHTALYWYRQSLGQGLEFLIYFQGNSAPDKSGLPSDRFSAERTGGSVSTLTIQRTQQEDSAVYLCASSFGPSRVDGYTFGSGTRLTVV.

The gene calls are TRBV24-1 and TRBJ1-1; 10 bases align to TRBD1. The germline V gene encodes CDR1 KGHDR and CDR2 SFDVKD. V lost 3 bases, J lost 0 bases, and 15 bases stayed unmatched. The CDR3 extends over 20 amino acids. CDR3 in DNA: TGTGCCACCAGTGATCCCGGGACAGGGGCGCCGGGGGCTTTGAACACTGAAGCTTTCTTT. It translates to CATSDPGTGAPGALNTEAFF.

The chain uses TRBV5-1 and TRBJ2-1; 10 bases are shared with TRBD2. V shed 0 bases and J 0 bases; nucleotides not matched to a gene: 9. CDR1 is SGHRS, CDR2 YFSETQ, per germline. The CDR3 contains 19 residues. CDR3: CASSLVAGGLLSSYNEQFF. CDR3 DNA sequence: TGCGCCAGCAGCTTGGTAGCGGGGGGTCTTCTGAGCTCCTACAATGAGCAGTTCTTC.

The DNA of the CDR3 is TGTGCCAGCAGTGACCCCCGGACAGAGGGACCCAATCCTTATAATTCACCCCTCCACTTT. The encoded protein is CASSDPRTEGPNPYNSPLHF. The chain has TRBV2 and TRBJ1-6, with D tentatively TRBD1 (6 bases). This CDR3 is 20 amino acids long. V was trimmed by 3 bases and J by 4 bases, leaving 25 bases between them. Per the germline V gene, CDR1 is SNHLY and CDR2 is FYNNEI.

The J gene is TRBJ2-1, the V gene TRBV11-3; possibly TRBD2 for D (6 bases). The CDR3 covers 14 residues. V was pared by 2 bases and J by 4 bases, with 9 bases between. Germline-derived CDR1 and CDR2 are SGHNT and YENEEA. CDR3 coding DNA: TGTGCCAGCAGCTTAACGGGGACTTACAATGAGCAGTTCTTC. Translated: CASSLTGTYNEQFF.

This sequence joins TRBV10-1 and TRBJ2-1; TRBD1 might be the D (6 bases). Per the germline V gene, CDR1 is WNHNN and CDR2 is SYGVQD (reference sequence). V lost 3 bases and J 5 bases, leaving 11 bases between the germline ends. The CDR3 loop spans 14 amino acids. CDR3 sequence: CASSESSGDNEQFF. The CDR3 DNA is TGCGCCAGCAGTGAATCTTCAGGGGACAATGAGCAGTTCTTC.

The V call is TRBV5-5, the J call TRBJ1-1; the D gene is possibly TRBD1 (6 bases). This CDR3 has 16 residues. CDR1 and CDR2 from the germline V gene are SGHKS and YYEKEE (reference sequence). The V end was cut by 4 bases, the J end by 1 base, with 17 bases between. CDR3 sequence (DNA): TGTGCCAGCAGCCCATCCGGCCCAGGGGAGAACACTGAAGCTTTCTTT. As protein: CASSPSGPGENTEAFF.

The V gene is TRBV6-5, the J gene TRBJ1-2; D is unresolved. CDR1 is MNHEY and CDR2 is SVGAGI in the germline V gene. V was pared by 6 bases and J by 3 bases, with 5 bases between. The length of the CDR3 is 11 residues. CDR3 protein: CASSQYYGYTF. The CDR3 region has the DNA TGTGCCAGCAGCCAATACTATGGCTACACCTTC.

A single count supports this clone. This sequence joins TRBV6-2 or TRBV6-3 and TRBJ2-5; 13 nucleotides align to TRBD2. In germline, CDR1 is MNHEY, CDR2 SVGEGT. The J segment lost 5 bases and the V segment lost 2 bases, leaving 2 bases of the junction unmatched. This CDR3 is built from 15 residues. The CDR3 spells CASSYAGLAGETQYF. CDR3 in DNA: TGTGCCAGCAGTTACGCGGGACTAGCGGGGGAGACCCAGTACTTC.

This clone was detected once. This chain connects TRBV3-1 (or the pseudogene TRBV3-2) to TRBJ2-5; tentatively, D is TRBD1 (5 bases). Trimming removed 6 bases at V and 0 bases at J, with 14 bases between. Germline V lookup: CDR1 LGHDT, CDR2 YNNKEL (reference sequence). The CDR3 sequence is 15 residues long. The CDR3 sequence: CASSHKIGDQETQYF. Here the CDR3 DNA reads TGTGCCAGCAGTCACAAGATAGGGGACCAAGAGACCCAGTACTTC.

The V call is TRBV23-1, the J call TRBJ2-5; the D gene is possibly TRBD1 (6 bases). TRBV23-1 is an ORF, and what it does is uncertain. The CDR3 is made up of 13 amino acids. Trimming cost V 11 bases and J 5 bases, with 18 bases left between them. The CDR3 here is CAPSQGPWETQYF. The CDR3 region has the DNA TGCGCCCCCTCTCAGGGGCCGTGGGAGACCCAGTACTTC.

In its sample, this clone was seen once. The genes are TRBV6-4 and TRBJ1-5; D remains unclear. Germline CDR1 MRHNA, CDR2 SNTAGT. The CDR3 runs 12 residues. V lost 0 bases and J lost 6, with 3 bases in between. CDR3 nucleotide sequence: TGTGCCAGCAGTGACTCGCGTCAGCCCCAGCATTTT. Its protein product is CASSDSRQPQHF.

This chain uses TRBV6-1 with TRBJ2-4; 12 positions match TRBD1. V trimming: 5 bases; J trimming: 8 bases; junction bases outside the gene matches: 10. Germline loops: CDR1 MNHNS, CDR2 SASEGT. The CDR3 covers 16 residues. The CDR3: CASSQGTGGLTDIQYF. The DNA for the CDR3 is TGTGCCAGCAGTCAAGGGACAGGGGGCCTCACGGACATTCAGTACTTC.

V usage is TRBV3-1 (or the pseudogene TRBV3-2) and J usage is TRBJ2-4; a possible D gene is TRBD1 (6 bases). The germline gives CDR1 LGHDT, CDR2 YNNKEL (reference sequence). The length of the CDR3 is 15 residues. V lost 6 bases and J 0 bases, leaving 12 bases between the germline ends. This CDR3 is CASSWGHLAKNIQYF. The CDR3, as DNA: TGTGCCAGCAGTTGGGGACACCTAGCCAAAAACATTCAGTACTTC.

The rearrangement uses TRBV5-1 and TRBJ2-7; 8 bases agree with TRBD2. The CDR3 loop spans 18 amino acids. CDR1 is SGHRS, CDR2 YFSETQ, per germline. Trimming cost V 4 bases and J 2 bases; bases outside gene matches: 17. The CDR3 is CASSLGAFGRGPAYEQYF. The DNA for the CDR3 is TGCGCCAGCAGCCTGGGGGCTTTCGGGAGGGGCCCCGCCTACGAGCAGTACTTC.

The V gene is TRBV18, the J gene TRBJ2-2, with 9 bases lining up with TRBD1. The CDR3 length is 16 residues. The germline gives CDR1 KGHSH, CDR2 LQKENI. J gave up 6 bases and V 1 base, and 6 bases lay outside the gene matches. In DNA, the CDR3 is TGTGCCAGCTCACCACGGACAGGGGATTTCTCCGGGGAGCTGTTTTTT. Translating gives CASSPRTGDFSGELFF.

The J gene is TRBJ1-6, the V gene TRBV28; D is possibly TRBD1 (5 bases). Germline V lookup: CDR1 MDHEN, CDR2 SYDVKM. The CDR3 runs 17 residues. Trimming took off 3 bases at V and 5 bases at J, with 17 bases between the two ends. The DNA of the CDR3 is TGTGCCAGCAGTTTTGCGGGACGGGGGGTCCATAATTCACCCCTCCACTTT. Protein: CASSFAGRGVHNSPLHF.

Written as DNA, the CDR3 is TGTGCCAGCAGTTTAAATGGGGCGAACACTGAAGCTTTCTTT. Translation: CASSLNGANTEAFF. The rearrangement links TRBV27 to TRBJ1-1; weak D call: TRBD1 (5 bases). The CDR3 is made up of 14 amino acids. Trimming pared 2 bases from V and 1 base from J, leaving 8 bases between. CDR1 MNHEY and CDR2 SMNVEV come from the germline V gene (reference sequence).

As regards this clone: One junction end disagrees with the germline gene, perhaps due to a read error. J is TRBJ2-4 and V is TRBV18; D might be TRBD1 (6 bases). Per the germline V gene, CDR1 is KGHSH and CDR2 is LQKENI. The length of the CDR3 is 12 residues. DNA for the CDR3: TGTGCCAGCTCACTGGACAGCGCCGGTCCGGATTTC. Amino acid sequence: CASSLDSAGPDF.

V usage is TRBV24-1 and J usage is TRBJ1-5, with 7 positions matching TRBD1. The CDR3 is 13 amino acids. Trimming cost V 11 bases and J 2 bases; bases outside gene matches: 5. Germline V lookup: CDR1 KGHDR, CDR2 SFDVKD. Here the CDR3 reads CAIRDRRNQPQHF. Written as DNA, the CDR3 is TGTGCCATCCGGGACAGACGCAATCAGCCCCAGCATTTT.

The chain employs TRBV28 and TRBJ2-1; a weak D match, TRBD2 (7 bases). The V end lost 5 bases, the J end lost 11 bases, and 13 bases lay between the germline ends. This CDR3 spans 12 amino acids. Germline CDR1 MDHEN, CDR2 SYDVKM. The CDR3 DNA reads as TGTGCCAGCAGTCTAGGCGGGGGCCAGCAGTTCTTC. It encodes CASSLGGGQQFF.

This chain joins TRBV28 and TRBJ1-6; D is possibly TRBD1 (6 bases). V was shortened by 7 bases and J by 8 bases, with 15 bases between the two germline ends. Germline CDR1 is MDHEN and CDR2 is SYDVKM. This CDR3 is 14 amino acids long. Here the CDR3 DNA reads TGTGCCAGCAACCTAGGAAGGGGGTATTCACCCCTCCACTTT. Encoded protein: CASNLGRGYSPLHF.

The chain uses TRBV6-5 and TRBJ1-5; D unresolved. Trimming cost V 0 bases and J 4 bases, with 10 bases left between them. This CDR3 region has 15 residues. Germline lookup yields CDR1 MNHEY and CDR2 SVGAGI. This CDR3 is CASSYSVPGNQPQHF. DNA for the CDR3: TGTGCCAGCAGTTACTCGGTCCCAGGAAATCAGCCCCAGCATTTT.

The J gene is TRBJ2-7, the V gene TRBV5-1, with 13 bases aligning to TRBD2. Germline loops: CDR1 SGHRS, CDR2 YFSETQ. The length of the CDR3 is 15 residues. Trimming removed 4 bases from V and 7 bases from J; junction bases left unmatched: 8. CDR3 residues: CASSRTSGGRVEQYF. Written as DNA, the CDR3 is TGCGCCAGCAGCAGGACTAGCGGGGGCCGTGTGGAGCAGTACTTC.

The gene calls are TRBV25-1 and TRBJ2-5; TRBD1 agrees at 7 bases. V shed 4 bases and J 5 bases; nucleotides not matched to a gene: 10. Germline V gene data show CDR1 as MGHDK and CDR2 as SYGVNS. The CDR3 contains 15 residues. The CDR3 loop is CASSAQGGGEETQYF. In DNA form, the CDR3 reads TGTGCCAGCAGTGCTCAAGGGGGCGGTGAGGAGACCCAGTACTTC.

The V gene is TRBV5-1, the J gene TRBJ1-3; no firm D call. The germline V gene encodes CDR1 SGHRS and CDR2 YFSETQ. This CDR3 has 17 amino acids. The ends were cut back, 1 base at V and 4 bases at J, with 18 bases in the middle. CDR3 bases: TGCGCCAGCAGCTTGAAACCCGTCAGAGGCGACGGAAACACCATATATTTT. This codes for CASSLKPVRGDGNTIYF.

The V and J genes are TRBV6-1 and TRBJ1-1; D gene ambiguous. This CDR3 is built from 14 residues. The V gene lost 2 bases and the J gene lost 2 bases, with 9 bases spanning the gap. Germline CDR1 reads MNHNS; CDR2 reads SASEGT. The CDR3 sequence: CASSESQHNTEAFF. The CDR3 DNA is TGTGCCAGCAGTGAATCACAGCACAACACTGAAGCTTTCTTT.

This chain uses TRBV6-1 with TRBJ1-2; D gene unclear. The germline CDR1 and CDR2 sequences are MNHNS and SASEGT. This CDR3 has 15 residues. The germline V and J ends were trimmed by 5 bases and 4 bases, with 17 bases remaining between them. The CDR3 nucleotides are TGTGCCAGCAGTCCCCCGGGAAAAAAGGGCTATGGCTACACCTTC. Its protein is CASSPPGKKGYGYTF.